This record concerns one TCR beta chain sequence. Its antigen is currently not known. No base qualities exist here, and no much larger clone lies one base off it. The immunoSEQ Assay, a bias-controlled multiplex PCR, was used to amplify TCRbeta CDR3 regions from genomic DNA. The authors processed their data as follows. Within the assay, amplification of reference gene primers was used to estimate how many nucleated cells each sample contained. To quantify the absolute abundance of each unique TCRbeta CDR3 rearrangement, sequence reads were collapsed and filtered. For each sample, productive Simpson clonality was calculated as the square root of Simpson's diversity index across productive rearrangements. Sourced from immuneACCESS, this table was stored by TCRdb with only in-frame sequences that have V and J called. A share of the clones is absent; for the studies checked, an unresolved V gene accounts for under half, and the remainder has no known explanation. Clone size and the V and J calls come from that table; the DNA yielded D and trimming. This sample gives 470,000 or so clones in total; approximately 90% of them show up just once. The top ten hold roughly 4% of the sample.

Each collaborating institution followed its own protocols to collect whole blood in K2EDTA tubes. Collaborator samples were shipped for TCRbeta analysis as frozen whole blood, isolated PBMCs, or DNA extracted from either sample type. The data originate from a study of blood T cell repertoires in COVID-19 (TCRdb year 2020). Describing the broader study: Samples covering the acute and convalescent phases of COVID-19 were provided by collaborators in the United States, Italy and Spain. Samples came from the ongoing ImmuneRACE study (first 160 participants) plus 1,254 subjects from 6 global collaborators. Where available, HLA class I and class II types were taken from metadata supplied by the sample provider and were not determined by assay-based typing. A de-identified subject ID, COVID-19 status, age in years and sex were almost always included in the sample metadata. The prospective study material was composed of cDNA or gDNA derived from T cells, B-cell-depleted T cells, or PBMCs. The repertoires were released in a freely available public database meant as a resource for research on the immune response to SARS-CoV-2. Subjects who had been exposed to COVID-19, were actively infected with it, or had recovered from it provided the deeply sampled blood TCRbeta repertoires that made up the dataset. Points the paper makes about the study in general: How much clinical and demographic metadata was included differed by source and by participant, and the metadata was provided uncurated.

Including cysteine and phenylalanine, the CDR3 has 15 amino acids. Only the CDR3 part of the read is kept: 45 bases, read in frame from the first base. The germline V gene gives CDR1 as SGDLS and CDR2 as YYNGEE. V loses 0 bases at its end and J loses 6 bases; junction bases beyond the gene matches: 7. The receptor chain draws on TRBV9 and TRBJ2-3; 7 central bases correspond to TRBD2. The receptor's source is a woman in her twenties or thirties with acute or convalescent COVID-19. The sequencing input was peripheral blood. The DNA sequence reads TGTGCCAGCAGCGTAGAGGCTAGCGGTGGGGATACGCAGTATTTT. Its protein reads: CASSVEASGGDTQYF.